These T cell receptor beta chains were read from a single sample in a study of CD8 T cells in Susac syndrome. Via MiXCR, TCRdb re-called the immunoSEQ multiplex PCR reads, giving one row per CDR3 protein. Here the sample spans some 150,000 distinct CDR3 sequences, about 94% being singletons. Sequencing was carried out using CD8+ T cells from PBMCs. Receptors were obtained from a human donor with multiple sclerosis. Each CDR3 is given with its conserved first and last residue. A D gene is named only where the DNA matches it firmly.

v_call	j_call	d_call	cdr3_aa
TRBV30	TRBJ2-3	TRBD2	CAWSVAGEADTQYF
TRBV15	TRBJ2-7	.	CATSRDRGAPYEQYF
TRBV30	TRBJ2-7	.	CACQLQGHEQYF
TRBV13	TRBJ2-7	TRBD2	CASSFMASGAYEQYF
TRBV3-1	TRBJ1-6	.	CASSQGPRPLHF
TRBV12-3/TRBV12-4	TRBJ1-2	TRBD1	CASSPTGGADYGYTF
TRBV11-2	TRBJ2-1	.	CASAPGYNEQFF
TRBV7-9	TRBJ2-7	.	CASSDQHYEQYF
TRBV9	TRBJ2-7	.	CASSASFGEQYF
TRBV7-9	TRBJ1-2	.	CASSLGSGQYYGYTF
TRBV10-3	TRBJ2-5	.	CAISELEQETQYF
TRBV14	TRBJ1-2	.	CASSATANYGYTF
TRBV4-2	TRBJ1-4	.	CASSRGRGEKLFF
TRBV30	TRBJ2-6	.	CAWSVGSGANVLTF
TRBV3-1	TRBJ2-6	.	CASSRRVRGANVLTF
TRBV3-1	TRBJ1-2	TRBD1	CASSQPGQAYYGYTF
TRBV14	TRBJ2-7	TRBD1	CASSQYGTGLSYEQYF
TRBV4-1	TRBJ2-1	.	CASSQEWSEYNEQFF
TRBV4-1	TRBJ2-7	.	CASSQPPYEQYF
TRBV9	TRBJ1-6	TRBD1	CASSEDRGYNSPLHF
TRBV5-4	TRBJ2-2	.	CATILPPTGELFF
TRBV27	TRBJ1-1	.	CASSLLGEGRTEAFF
TRBV24-1	TRBJ2-2	TRBD1	CATSDLPGQGGILDGELFF
TRBV27	TRBJ2-1	TRBD1	CASSRMGQGLNEQFF
TRBV2	TRBJ2-1	.	CARGPHNEQFF
TRBV3-1	TRBJ2-3	.	CASSQKGHIAYF
TRBV7-9	TRBJ1-6	.	CASSPTWQANSPLHF
TRBV30	TRBJ1-2	TRBD1	CAWSDPDRGSLGYTF
TRBV13	TRBJ2-1	.	CASSSHTAGMDQQFF
TRBV4-2	TRBJ1-2	.	CASSPRRQYLYGYTF
TRBV13	TRBJ2-5	TRBD2	CASSPPGTSGRTQYF
TRBV28	TRBJ2-2	TRBD1	CASLGQGNTGELFF
TRBV23-1	TRBJ1-4	.	CASSRNRSEKLFF
TRBV5-1	TRBJ2-3	.	CASSTRQSTDTQYF